The clone carrying this T cell receptor beta chain appeared many times. Antigen unknown. The data belong to a study of T cells in Graves' hyperthyroidism and ophthalmopathy. The study, taken as a whole, reports: In simple terms, a model built on 13 V-J features told ophthalmopathy apart from stable hyperthyroidism. Blood shared most expanded thyroid clonotypes above 0.001. The model anticipated ophthalmopathy a median around six months pre-onset.

This CDR3 is built from 15 residues. V shed 7 bases and J 4 bases; nucleotides not matched to a gene: 13. Germline V gene data show CDR1 as LGHDT and CDR2 as YNNKEL (reference sequence). It was RNA transcripts that yielded the amplified TCR beta CDR3 regions. The study used the HTBI primer set for a first-round RT-PCR of the TCR CDR3. A single record per CDR3 protein comes from TCRdb applying MiXCR to the multiplex PCR reads. Of around 500,000 distinct CDR3 sequences in the sample, around a fifth are singletons; the top ten hold less than 65%. The clonotype originates from a woman in her seventies with Graves' ophthalmopathy. The sequenced sample was blood. This chain joins TRBV3-1 and TRBJ2-7; 7 bases agree with TRBD1. The CDR3 sequence is CASTRGGRGNYEQYF. CDR3 bases: TGTGCCAGCACCCGGGGTGGCAGGGGGAATTACGAGCAGTACTTC.